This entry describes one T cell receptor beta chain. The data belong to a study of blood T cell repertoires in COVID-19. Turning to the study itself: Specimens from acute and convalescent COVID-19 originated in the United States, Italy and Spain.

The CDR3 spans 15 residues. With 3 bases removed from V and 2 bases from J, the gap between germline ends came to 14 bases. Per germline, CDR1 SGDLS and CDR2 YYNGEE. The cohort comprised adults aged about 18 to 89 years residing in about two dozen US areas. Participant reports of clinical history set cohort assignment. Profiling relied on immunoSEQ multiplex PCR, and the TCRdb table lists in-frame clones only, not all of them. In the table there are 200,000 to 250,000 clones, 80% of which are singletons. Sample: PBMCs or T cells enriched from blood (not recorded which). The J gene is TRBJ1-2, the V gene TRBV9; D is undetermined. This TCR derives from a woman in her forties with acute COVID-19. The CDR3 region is CASSGPGRANYGYTF. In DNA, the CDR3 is TGTGCCAGCAGCGGCCCGGGGAGGGCGAACTATGGCTACACCTTC.